The clone carrying this T cell receptor (beta chain) appeared once. The antigen remains unidentified. This entry is derived from a study of graft-versus-host responses after intestinal transplantation. Study overall: Every recipient had anti-thymocyte globulin induction and roughly three years of tacrolimus plus steroids. Study-wide findings and caveats: High graft-versus-host to host-versus-graft T cell clonal ratios marked allografts of patients with graft-donor macrochimerism.

Trimming left V 2 bases short and J 5 bases short, with 16 bases between. The CDR3 sequence is 16 residues long. Germline V gene data show CDR1 as ENHRY and CDR2 as SYGVKD. Sequencing was performed with immunoSEQ multiplex PCR; in TCRdb, only in-frame clones are kept and a portion is missing. Of about 43,000 clones listed, roughly 95% are singletons. J is TRBJ2-1 and V is TRBV10-3, with unresolved D. This sequence was found in a human patient who received an intestinal transplant, so some T cells may come from the graft donor. The sample consisted of PBMCs, taken 335 days after intestinal transplant. The CDR3 protein is CAISESLENINNEQFF. CDR3 sequence (DNA): TGTGCCATCAGTGAGAGCCTAGAGAATATAAACAATGAGCAGTTCTTC.